What follows describes a single T cell receptor beta chain. Participant age was roughly 18 to 89 years, and participants resided in roughly 25 US areas. Grouping used clinical history reported by participants in a survey and questionnaire. The record originates from a study of blood T cell repertoires in COVID-19. About the study: Samples taken during acute and convalescent COVID-19 were collected in the United States, Italy and Spain.

Trimming took 4 bases from V and 4 from J; bases not matched to a gene: 2. Germline V gene sequence: CDR1 LNHDA, CDR2 SQIVND (reference sequence). The CDR3 is 14 amino acids. Authors' analysis steps: Reference gene primer amplification yielded estimated nucleated cell counts. Profiling relied on immunoSEQ multiplex PCR, and the TCRdb table lists in-frame clones only, not all of them. D and trimming come from the DNA, and the V and J calls and clone size come from that table. The sample carries about 310,000 clones, 85% recorded once. This rearrangement joins TRBV19 to TRBJ2-1, with 9 bases lining up with TRBD1. This clonotype was sampled from a woman aged 25 to 39 who had been exposed to COVID-19. Sample: PBMCs or T cells enriched from blood (not recorded which). The CDR3 spells CASSRGQGYNEQFF. The CDR3 DNA follows: TGTGCCAGTAGTAGGGGACAGGGATACAATGAGCAGTTCTTC. Together with reference TRBV19 and TRBJ2-1, the CDR3 gives the full variable domain: DGGITQSPKYLFRKEGQNVTLSCEQNLNHDAMYWYRQDPGQGLRLIYYSQIVNDFQKGDIAEGYSVSREKKESFPLTVTSAQKNPTAFYLCASSRGQGYNEQFFGPGTRLTVL.